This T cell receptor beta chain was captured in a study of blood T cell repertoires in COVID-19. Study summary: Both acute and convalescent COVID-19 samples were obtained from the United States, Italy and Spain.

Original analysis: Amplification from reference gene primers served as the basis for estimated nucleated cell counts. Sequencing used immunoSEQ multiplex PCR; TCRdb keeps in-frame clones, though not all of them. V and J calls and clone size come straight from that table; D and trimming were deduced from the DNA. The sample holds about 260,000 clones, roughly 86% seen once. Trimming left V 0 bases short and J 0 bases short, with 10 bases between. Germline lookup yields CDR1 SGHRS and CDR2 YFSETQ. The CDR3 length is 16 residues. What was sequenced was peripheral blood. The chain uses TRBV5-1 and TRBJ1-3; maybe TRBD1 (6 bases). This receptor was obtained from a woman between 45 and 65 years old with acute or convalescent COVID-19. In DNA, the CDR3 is TGCGCCAGCAGCTTGGGGGGACATTTCTCTGGAAACACCATATATTTT. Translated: CASSLGGHFSGNTIYF.